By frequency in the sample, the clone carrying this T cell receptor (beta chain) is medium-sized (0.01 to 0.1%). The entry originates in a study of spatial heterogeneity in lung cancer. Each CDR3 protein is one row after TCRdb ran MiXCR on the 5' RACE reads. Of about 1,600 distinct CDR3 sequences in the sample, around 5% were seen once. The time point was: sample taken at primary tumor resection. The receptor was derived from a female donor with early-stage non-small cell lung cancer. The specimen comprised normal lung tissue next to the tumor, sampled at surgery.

CDR3 sequence (DNA): TGTGCCAGCACCCCCCGGCCTTACCCCTACGAGCAGTACTTC. Protein product: CASTPRPYPYEQYF. The chain has TRBV28 and TRBJ2-7; D is unclear. Germline-derived CDR1 and CDR2 are MDHEN and SYDVKM. The length of the CDR3 is 14 residues. V was trimmed by 7 bases and J by 2 bases, leaving 15 bases between them.